This TCR beta chain comes out of a study of metastatic and nonmetastatic thyroid tumors. CDR1 and CDR2 (germline): KGHSH, LQKENI. This CDR3 has 15 residues. V was cut by 3 bases and J by 5 bases, with 16 bases left in between. From the PCR reads, TCRdb re-called clones with MiXCR. The sample holds about 19,000 clones, 25% seen once. Patients were all untreated before their thyroid surgery. The sequence was obtained from a male donor with papillary thyroid cancer or a benign thyroid nodule (not recorded which). Some clones in this sample may be carry-over from other donors' samples. This rearrangement joins TRBV18 to TRBJ1-1, with a weak D call TRBD1 (6 bases). Material for sequencing was blood. CDR3 coding DNA: TGTGCCAGCTCACCCGCGACAGGAGGTAGGACTGAAGCTTTCTTT. Its protein is CASSPATGGRTEAFF.